Following are 16 T cell receptor beta chains from one sample sequenced in a study of shared clonotypes between healthy human individuals. Measured with immunoSEQ multiplex PCR; TCRdb has only the in-frame clones, and not every one. The sample gives approximately 1.1 million clones, 70% to 80% of which show up once; 0.5% to 0.6% is in the top ten. Sequencing used memory CD4+ T cells from PBMCs. As to subset: CD45RA-negative fraction. Receptors were obtained from a young man in good health. Some clones in this sample may be carry-over from other donors' samples.

This rearrangement joins TRBV6-5 to TRBJ2-7, with D perhaps matching TRBD2 (6 bases). Germline V gene data show CDR1 as MNHEY and CDR2 as SVGAGI. Between the trimmed V and J ends, which lost 0 bases and 5 bases, there was a span of 8 bases. CDR3 length equals 13 residues. The DNA of the CDR3 is TGTGCCAGCAGTTACTCGGAGGGGAACGAGCAGTACTTC. Residues: CASSYSEGNEQYF.

The gene calls are TRBV19 and TRBJ1-1; the D gene is possibly TRBD1 (5 bases). The CDR3 covers 15 residues. V was trimmed by 4 bases and J by 4 bases, leaving 16 bases between them. The V gene's germline CDR1 is LNHDA and CDR2 SQIVND (reference sequence). The DNA for the CDR3 is TGTGCCAGTAGTACCTGGGGGATTGGGAGCACTGAAGCTTTCTTT. This gives the protein CASSTWGIGSTEAFF.

The chain couples TRBV19 to TRBJ2-4; 9 bases map to TRBD2. After removal of 5 bases from V and 4 bases from J, the junction contained 9 bases not matched to a gene. CDR3 length: 16 residues. Germline-derived CDR1 and CDR2 are LNHDA and SQIVND (reference sequence). For the CDR3, the DNA is TGTGCCAGTAGTCCCCTGACTAGCGGCGTGAAAAACATTCAGTACTTC. Translation gives CASSPLTSGVKNIQYF.

This clone was counted once. Within the sample, other DNA sequences also encode this same CDR3. V usage is TRBV19 and J usage is TRBJ2-7, with D perhaps TRBD1 (5 bases). The germline gives CDR1 LNHDA, CDR2 SQIVND (reference sequence). V lost 6 bases and J lost 2, with 8 bases in between. CDR3 length: 12 amino acids. The CDR3 loop is CASSDRTYEQYF. CDR3 in DNA: TGTGCCAGTAGCGACAGAACCTACGAGCAGTACTTC.

The chain employs TRBV9 and TRBJ2-3, with D maybe TRBD1 (7 bases). V gave up 3 bases and J gave up 6 bases, with 11 bases separating them. Germline CDR1 reads SGDLS; CDR2 reads YYNGEE. The CDR3 is 13 amino acids. CDR3 amino acids: CASSARGADTQYF. The CDR3 nucleotides read TGTGCCAGCAGCGCCAGGGGGGCGGATACGCAGTATTTT.

This chain links TRBV29-1 with TRBJ2-3, with D possibly being TRBD2 (6 bases). V lost 4 bases and J lost 0, with 17 bases in between. The CDR3 contains 16 residues. The germline V gene has CDR1 SQVTM and CDR2 ANQGSEA. The CDR3 region is CSVGGGALISTDTQYF. The CDR3 DNA reads as TGCAGCGTTGGAGGCGGGGCCCTTATTAGCACAGATACGCAGTATTTT.

A single count supports this clone. The chain has TRBV10-1 and TRBJ1-5, with D perhaps TRBD1 (6 bases). The CDR3 is made up of 12 amino acids. The germline CDR1 and CDR2 sequences are WNHNN and SYGVQD (reference sequence). Trimming shortened V by 10 bases and J by 4 bases, and 11 bases separated the two germline ends. The CDR3 loop is CATGQSNQPQHF. CDR3 DNA: TGCGCCACGGGACAATCTAATCAGCCCCAGCATTTT.

This clone was found a few times. At the DNA level, this CDR3 is encoded by other sequences in the same sample as well. The chain employs TRBV28 and TRBJ1-2, with D unclear. V was shortened by 3 bases and J by 4 bases, with 6 bases between the two germline ends. Germline loops: CDR1 MDHEN, CDR2 SYDVKM. This CDR3 has 12 residues. CDR3 in amino acids: CASSFGSYGYTF. The DNA of the CDR3 is TGTGCCAGCAGTTTCGGCTCCTATGGCTACACCTTC.

The V and J genes are TRBV5-1 and TRBJ2-1; unclear D gene. Trimming stripped 1 base from V and 1 base from J, with 9 bases between. The CDR3 totals 15 residues. Germline CDR1 SGHRS, CDR2 YFSETQ. The CDR3 nucleotides are TGCGCCAGCAGCTTGTCCCCGGGTTCCTACAATGAGCAGTTCTTC. Amino acids: CASSLSPGSYNEQFF.

This chain uses TRBV6-6 with TRBJ1-1, with D tentatively TRBD1 (5 bases). The CDR3 loop spans 15 amino acids. Trimming stripped 4 bases from V and 10 bases from J, with 22 bases between. The germline gives CDR1 MNHNY, CDR2 SVGAGI (reference sequence). The CDR3 spells CASSWWQGLYIGAFF. CDR3 bases: TGTGCCAGCAGTTGGTGGCAGGGACTATATATCGGAGCTTTCTTT.

The V call is TRBV28, the J call TRBJ1-5; the D is unclear. Germline values: CDR1 MDHEN, CDR2 SYDVKM. V lost 7 bases, J lost 4 bases, and 20 bases lay in between. This CDR3 region has 16 residues. The CDR3 region is CASKDLGLWENQPQHF. CDR3 coding DNA: TGTGCCAGCAAAGACTTAGGGCTGTGGGAGAATCAGCCCCAGCATTTT. Looking up the rest from reference TRBV28 and TRBJ1-5 gives the full variable domain: DVKVTQSSRYLVKRTGEKVFLECVQDMDHENMFWYRQDPGLGLRLIYFSYDVKMKEKGDIPEGYSVSREKKERFSLILESASTNQTSMYLCASKDLGLWENQPQHFGDGTRLSIL.

This chain uses TRBV7-2 with TRBJ2-4, with D uncertain. V shed 1 base and J shed 11 bases, with 12 bases lying between them. The germline CDR1 and CDR2 sequences are SGHTA and FQGNSA. The CDR3 has 13 amino acids. The CDR3 bases are TGTGCCAGCAGCTTAGAAGACGCTGCCCTTCAGTACTTC. Protein: CASSLEDAALQYF.

V usage is TRBV2 and J usage is TRBJ1-5, with no clear D. Between the trimmed V and J ends, which lost 8 bases and 2 bases, there was a span of 13 bases. The CDR3 loop spans 14 amino acids. Germline V gene data show CDR1 as SNHLY and CDR2 as FYNNEI. CDR3 in amino acids: CASDLTGGNQPQHF. The CDR3 DNA sequence: TGTGCCAGCGACTTAACCGGGGGCAATCAGCCCCAGCATTTT.

The V call is TRBV4-3, the J call TRBJ2-1, with 13 bases identical to TRBD2. Germline CDR1 LGHNA, CDR2 YSLEER. Trimming removed 3 bases from V and 7 bases from J; junction bases left unmatched: 6. The CDR3 loop spans 16 amino acids. Here the CDR3 reads CASSQWRTSGSNEQFF. The CDR3 DNA sequence: TGCGCCAGCAGCCAGTGGCGGACTAGCGGGAGTAATGAGCAGTTCTTC.

This chain links TRBV9 with TRBJ1-3; D gene ambiguous. Trimming pared 0 bases from V and 0 bases from J, leaving 10 bases between. The CDR3 loop spans 16 amino acids. Germline assignment: CDR1 SGDLS and CDR2 YYNGEE. CDR3 sequence: CASSVEAAYSGNTIYF. The CDR3 DNA follows: TGTGCCAGCAGCGTAGAGGCGGCCTACTCTGGAAACACCATATATTTT.

As concerns this clone: Distinct nucleotide sequences in the sample also encode this CDR3. The CDR3 sequence is CASTGLAKDTQYF. In nucleotides, the CDR3 is TGTGCCAGCACCGGGCTAGCCAAAGATACGCAGTATTTT. The V call is TRBV2, the J call TRBJ2-3, with a weak D call TRBD2 (5 bases). The V end lost 7 bases, the J end lost 5 bases, and 13 bases lay between the germline ends. CDR3 length equals 13 residues. Germline CDR1 reads SNHLY; CDR2 reads FYNNEI.